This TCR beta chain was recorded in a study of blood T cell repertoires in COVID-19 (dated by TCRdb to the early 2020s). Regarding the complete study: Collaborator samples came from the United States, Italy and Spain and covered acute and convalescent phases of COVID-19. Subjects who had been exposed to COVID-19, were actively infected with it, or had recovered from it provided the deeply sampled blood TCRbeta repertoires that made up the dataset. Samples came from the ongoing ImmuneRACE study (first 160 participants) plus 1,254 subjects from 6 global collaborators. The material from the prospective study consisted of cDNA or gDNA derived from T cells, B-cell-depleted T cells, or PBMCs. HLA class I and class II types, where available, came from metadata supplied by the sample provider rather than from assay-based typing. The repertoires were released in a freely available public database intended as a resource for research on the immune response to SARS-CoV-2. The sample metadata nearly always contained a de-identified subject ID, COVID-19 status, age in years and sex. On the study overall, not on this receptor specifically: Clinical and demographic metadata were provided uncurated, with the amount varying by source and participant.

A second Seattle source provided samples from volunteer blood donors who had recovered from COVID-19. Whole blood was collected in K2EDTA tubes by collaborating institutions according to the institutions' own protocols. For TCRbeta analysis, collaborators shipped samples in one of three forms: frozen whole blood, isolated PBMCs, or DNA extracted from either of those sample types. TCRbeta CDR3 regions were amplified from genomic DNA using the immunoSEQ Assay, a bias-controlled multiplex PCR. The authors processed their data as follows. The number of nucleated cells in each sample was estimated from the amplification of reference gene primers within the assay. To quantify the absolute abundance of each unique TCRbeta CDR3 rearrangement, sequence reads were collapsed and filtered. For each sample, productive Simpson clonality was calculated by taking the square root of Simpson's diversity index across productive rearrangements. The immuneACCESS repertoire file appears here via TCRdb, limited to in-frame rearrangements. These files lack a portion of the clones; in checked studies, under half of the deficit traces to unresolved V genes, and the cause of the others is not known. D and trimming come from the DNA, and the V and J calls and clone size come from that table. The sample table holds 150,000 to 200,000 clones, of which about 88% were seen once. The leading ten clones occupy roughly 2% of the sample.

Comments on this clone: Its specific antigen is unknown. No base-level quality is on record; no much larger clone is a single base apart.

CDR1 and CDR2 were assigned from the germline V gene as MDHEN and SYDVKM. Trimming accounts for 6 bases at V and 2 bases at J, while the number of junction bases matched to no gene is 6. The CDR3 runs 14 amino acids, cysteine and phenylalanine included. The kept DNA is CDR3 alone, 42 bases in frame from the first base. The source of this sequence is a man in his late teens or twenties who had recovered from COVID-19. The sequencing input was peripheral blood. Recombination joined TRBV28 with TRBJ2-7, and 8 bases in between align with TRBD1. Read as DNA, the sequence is TGTGCCAGCAGCGTCGACAGGGGTCCCTACGAGCAGTACTTC. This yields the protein CASSVDRGPYEQYF.